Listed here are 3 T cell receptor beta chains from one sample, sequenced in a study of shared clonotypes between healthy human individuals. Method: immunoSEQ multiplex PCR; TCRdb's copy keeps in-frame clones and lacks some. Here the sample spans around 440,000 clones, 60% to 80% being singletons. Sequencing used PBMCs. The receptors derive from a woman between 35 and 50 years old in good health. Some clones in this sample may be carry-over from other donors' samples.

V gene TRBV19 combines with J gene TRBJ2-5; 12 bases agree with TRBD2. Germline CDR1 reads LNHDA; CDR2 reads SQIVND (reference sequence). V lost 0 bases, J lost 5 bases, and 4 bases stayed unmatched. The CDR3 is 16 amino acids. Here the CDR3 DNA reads TGTGCCAGTAGTATAGATCTAGCGGGAGGGCAGGAGACCCAGTACTTC. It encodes CASSIDLAGGQETQYF.

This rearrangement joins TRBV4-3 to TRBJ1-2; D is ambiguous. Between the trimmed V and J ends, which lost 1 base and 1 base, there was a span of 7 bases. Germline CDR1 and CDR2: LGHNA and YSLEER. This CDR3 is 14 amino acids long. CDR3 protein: CASSQGALNYGYTF. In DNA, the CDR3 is TGCGCCAGCAGCCAAGGGGCCCTTAACTATGGCTACACCTTC.

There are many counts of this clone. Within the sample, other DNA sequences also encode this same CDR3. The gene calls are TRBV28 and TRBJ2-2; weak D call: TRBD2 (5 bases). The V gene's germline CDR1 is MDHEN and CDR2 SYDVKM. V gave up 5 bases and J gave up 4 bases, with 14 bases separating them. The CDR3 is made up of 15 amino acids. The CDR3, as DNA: TGTGCCAGCAGTCTCGTGACTAAGCGCACCGGGGAGCTGTTTTTT. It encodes CASSLVTKRTGELFF.